This T cell receptor (beta chain) was recovered during a study of T cell responses to AZD1222 COVID-19 vaccine (dated by TCRdb to 2020 to 2022). About the study as a whole: Because spike-specific TCR depth and breadth did not differ between the two schedules, AZD1222 recipients who got a second dose at roughly 4 weeks were pooled with those who got a second dose at roughly 12 weeks. A total of around 240 trial participants underwent TCR sequencing, of whom 200 to 220 had received two doses of AZD1222 and some 25 had received two doses of the MenACWY control vaccine. Enrollment into the trials was organized by age into subgroups of 18-55, 56-69 and 70-plus years, and those subgroups contained roughly 150, 30 and 60 TCR-sequenced participants, respectively. Broader findings and caveats from the paper: Conclusions about previously exposed vaccinees are limited because only a handful of AZD1222 recipients were SARS-CoV-2 seropositive at baseline. Most participants were white British and females outnumbered males, and the authors suggested that clonal diversity may have been underestimated. After two AZD1222 doses, spike-specific TCR breadth and depth were significantly higher than at day 0 and than in MenACWY recipients. Vaccine-associated CD4 TCRs spanned the whole spike protein, with dominant responses in regions 160-218 and 743-854. No day 14 peak-response samples were available, so repertoires were characterized only after the peak T cell response. Reportedly, almost half of the unique spike-specific TCRs recognized epitopes lying outside the regions that are mutated in the B.1.351 and B.1.1.7 variants. The 56-69-year group was small, and its depth increase did not reach significance, likely because of low power.

The CDR3 regions of human TCRbeta chains were analyzed by immunosequencing. Processing in the source paper ran as follows. TCRs in the repertoires were matched against a reference library of SARS-CoV-2-specific TCRs that had been generated with the MIRA antigen-specificity platform. Breadth was defined as the fraction of unique TCRs that were SARS-CoV-2-associated, and depth was defined as the fraction of total T cells that were SARS-CoV-2-associated. Each spike-specific TCR was assigned to its reactive spike region and to a CD4 or CD8 class using the MIRA data. Log10-transformed breadth and depth values were compared by one-way ANOVA with Sidak's multiple comparisons tests. TCRdb limited this immuneACCESS table to in-frame rearrangements with V and J called. A share of clones is missing; checked studies link under half to unresolved V genes, and the rest is unexplained. D and trimming come from the DNA, and the V and J calls and clone size come from that table. The sample contains around 99,000 clones, about 90% of them found a single time. Jointly, the top ten make up roughly 7% of the sample.

CDR1 SGHDN and CDR2 FVKESK are derived from the germline V gene. V is shortened by 0 bases, J by 10 bases, and the region joining them spans 15 bases. Measured from the cysteine to the phenylalanine, the CDR3 is 14 residues long. Only CDR3 DNA remains: 42 bases, in frame from the first base. In the paper's terms, the time point label means: baseline before first vaccination. Vaccinee samples came from UK trials COV001 and COV002, including a single-blind randomized controlled phase 2/3 trial of AZD1222 (ChAdOx1 nCoV-19) in healthy adults. For TCRbeta chain sequencing, PBMC samples from trial participants were taken at day 0 and at day 28 after the second dose. As regards this clone: The specificity of this receptor is unknown. Nothing much larger sits one base from this clone, and base qualities are not available.

This clonotype was obtained from an adult in good health. The V and J genes are TRBV14 and TRBJ1-1; the D gene lacks a confident call. Sequences were derived from peripheral blood, sampled on day 0 of AZD1222 vaccination. CDR3 protein: CASSQEGNGIGAFF. The base sequence is TGTGCCAGCAGCCAAGAGGGGAACGGGATCGGAGCTTTCTTT. Where the CDR3 stops, the reference TRBV14 and TRBJ1-1 genes take over; the full variable domain is EAGVTQFPSHSVIEKGQTVTLRCDPISGHDNLYWYRRVMGKEIKFLLHFVKESKQDESGMPNNRFLAERTGGTYSTLKVQPAELEDSGVYFCASSQEGNGIGAFFGQGTRLTVV.